A single sample gave rise to the 12 T cell receptor beta chains below, sequenced in a study of T cell changes during pregnancy in multiple sclerosis. Sequenced by immunoSEQ multiplex PCR; TCRdb stores in-frame clones only, minus some. The sample lists about 100,000 clones; around 93% were seen once. Specimen: peripheral blood, collected before pregnancy. Source of these receptors: a female donor with multiple sclerosis, enrolled in a pregnancy study.

The chain carries TRBV28 and TRBJ1-2; 11 nucleotides line up with TRBD1. V lost 5 bases, J lost 4 bases, and 9 bases stayed unmatched. Germline V gene sequence: CDR1 MDHEN, CDR2 SYDVKM. The CDR3 runs 16 residues. As DNA, the CDR3 is TGTGCCAGCAGTGCTCCCGGGACAGGGGGAGGCTATGGCTACACCTTC. Protein product: CASSAPGTGGGYGYTF.

This chain joins TRBV7-9 and TRBJ1-2; 7 positions agree with TRBD1. The germline gives CDR1 SEHNR, CDR2 FQNEAQ (reference sequence). V lost 1 base to trimming and J lost 7 bases; unmatched junction nucleotides: 6. There are 14 residues in the CDR3. CDR3 nucleotide sequence: TGTGCCAGCAGCTTAGAGGACAGGCGACGTGGCTACACCTTC. Amino acids: CASSLEDRRRGYTF. The whole variable domain, filled in from reference TRBV7-9 and TRBJ1-2, reads DTGVSQNPRHKITKRGQNVTFRCDPISEHNRLYWYRQTLGQGPEFLTYFQNEAQLEKSRLLSDRFSAERPKGSFSTLEIQRTEQGDSAMYLCASSLEDRRRGYTFGSGTRLTVV.

This rearrangement joins TRBV6-5 to TRBJ2-1, with 8 bases aligning to TRBD1. Germline V lookup: CDR1 MNHEY, CDR2 SVGAGI. The CDR3 contains 15 residues. V trimming: 10 bases; J trimming: 4 bases; junction bases outside the gene matches: 12. The CDR3 loop is CATSPGDRRYNEQFF. The CDR3 nucleotides read TGTGCCACGTCCCCGGGGGACAGGCGGTACAATGAGCAGTTCTTC.

The J gene is TRBJ2-5, the V gene TRBV29-1, with 10 bases fitting TRBD2. Losses at the gene ends were 3 bases for V and 5 bases for J; bases not matched to a gene: 6. There are 14 residues in the CDR3. Germline CDR1 reads SQVTM; CDR2 reads ANQGSEA. CDR3 region: CSVEFLAGDETQYF. CDR3 DNA sequence: TGCAGCGTTGAGTTCCTAGCGGGAGACGAGACCCAGTACTTC. Drawing the rest from reference TRBV29-1 and TRBJ2-5, the complete variable domain is SAVISQKPSRDICQRGTSLTIQCQVDSQVTMMFWYRQQPGQSLTLIATANQGSEATYESGFVIDKFPISRPNLTFSTLTVSNMSPEDSSIYLCSVEFLAGDETQYFGPGTRLLVL.

The chain uses TRBV18 and TRBJ2-2; tentative D call: TRBD1 (5 bases). V was trimmed by 1 base and J by 2 bases, leaving 14 bases between them. CDR3 length: 17 residues. CDR1 KGHSH and CDR2 LQKENI come from the germline V gene. CDR3 amino acids: CASSPQIPQANTGELFF. In DNA, the CDR3 is TGTGCCAGCTCACCACAAATACCACAGGCTAACACCGGGGAGCTGTTTTTT.

The rearrangement uses TRBV2 and TRBJ2-7, with 10 bases matching TRBD1. CDR1 and CDR2 (germline): SNHLY, FYNNEI. The CDR3 sequence is 15 residues long. Germline trimming cut 7 bases from V and 3 bases from J; bases unmatched to any gene: 9. The CDR3 protein is CASIPTGGFLYEQYF. The CDR3 DNA is TGTGCCAGCATTCCGACAGGGGGCTTTCTCTACGAGCAGTACTTC.

The J gene is TRBJ1-3, the V gene TRBV28; D possibly corresponds to TRBD1 (6 bases). Trimming removed 2 bases at V and 0 bases at J, with 8 bases between. CDR3 size: 15 residues. Germline CDR1 reads MDHEN; CDR2 reads SYDVKM. The CDR3 protein is CASSLQGISGNTIYF. CDR3 bases: TGTGCCAGCAGTTTACAGGGGATCTCTGGAAACACCATATATTTT. Combining the CDR3 with reference TRBV28 and TRBJ1-3 gives the whole variable domain DVKVTQSSRYLVKRTGEKVFLECVQDMDHENMFWYRQDPGLGLRLIYFSYDVKMKEKGDIPEGYSVSREKKERFSLILESASTNQTSMYLCASSLQGISGNTIYFGEGSWLTVV.

The CDR3 region has the DNA TGTGCCAGCAGTCCTTCTGCCTCGAGTGGTAGAAATCAGCCCCAGCATTTT. Its translation is CASSPSASSGRNQPQHF. V gene TRBV28 combines with J gene TRBJ1-5; no definite D call. CDR1 is MDHEN, CDR2 SYDVKM, per germline. This CDR3 region has 17 residues. The V end was cut by 5 bases, the J end by 4 bases, with 21 bases between.

This clone turned up a few times. This sequence joins TRBV12-5 and TRBJ1-5, with 7 positions matching TRBD1. The ends lost 3 bases at V and 6 bases at J; junction bases unmatched: 2. The V gene's germline CDR1 is LGHNT and CDR2 FRNRAP. The CDR3 length is 13 residues. The CDR3 is CASGLEGAQPQHF. DNA of the CDR3: TGTGCTAGTGGTTTAGAGGGGGCTCAGCCCCAGCATTTT. The full variable domain, in which reference TRBV12-5 and TRBJ1-5 provide the parts outside the CDR3, is DARVTQTPRHKVTEMGQEVTMRCQPILGHNTVFWYRQTMMQGLELLAYFRNRAPLDDSGMPKDRFSAEMPDATLATLKIQPSEPRDSAVYFCASGLEGAQPQHFGDGTRLSIL.

The J gene is TRBJ2-1, the V gene TRBV15; 14 bases align to TRBD2. With 1 base clipped from V and 3 bases from J, the junction kept 2 bases outside the gene matches. This CDR3 has 17 residues. CDR1 and CDR2 from the germline V gene are LNHNV and YYDKDF (reference sequence). CDR3 DNA: TGTGCCACCAGCAGAGGGGGACTAGCGGGAGACTACAATGAGCAGTTCTTC. It is translated as CATSRGGLAGDYNEQFF.

V is TRBV6-5 and J is TRBJ2-7; 9 nucleotides match TRBD1. J was trimmed by 4 bases and V by 5 bases; bases with no gene match: 9. CDR1 is MNHEY, CDR2 SVGAGI, per germline. This CDR3 comprises 15 residues. The CDR3 DNA is TGTGCCAGCAGTCGGGACAGGGCCCCCCTTTACGAGCAGTACTTC. It encodes CASSRDRAPLYEQYF.

The chain joins TRBV19 to TRBJ1-5; 11 nucleotides align to TRBD1. The V and J ends lost 3 bases and 5 bases, in that order; junction bases with no gene match: 6. CDR1 and CDR2 from the germline V gene are LNHDA and SQIVND (reference sequence). There are 16 residues in the CDR3. Here the CDR3 DNA reads TGTGCCAGTAGTATCCGATGGGACAGGGGGGATCAGCCCCAGCATTTT. This encodes CASSIRWDRGDQPQHF. Filled out from reference TRBV19 and TRBJ1-5, the complete variable domain reads DGGITQSPKYLFRKEGQNVTLSCEQNLNHDAMYWYRQDPGQGLRLIYYSQIVNDFQKGDIAEGYSVSREKKESFPLTVTSAQKNPTAFYLCASSIRWDRGDQPQHFGDGTRLSIL.